This T cell receptor (beta chain) was sequenced in a study of a mutant IDH1 vaccine in newly diagnosed glioma. Study summary: Standard pretreatment was either radiotherapy, temozolomide, or, for most, radiochemotherapy with temozolomide. Visit timing is recorded as week 35 for V12 and week 47 for V13. General study results and limits: Across multiple MHC alleles, 93.3% of patients had vaccine-induced responses.

As regards this clone: Its specificity is unknown.

Clones were read by immunoSEQ multiplex PCR, and TCRdb kept only the in-frame ones, dropping some. Of tens of thousands of clones in the sample, about four fifths were seen once. Documented time point: week 47, end of study. Each dose delivered 300 ug of mutant IDH1 20-mer peptide subcutaneously with imiquimod. The TCR was taken from a man aged 30 to 39 with glioma. Sequenced material: PBMCs, taken from a glioma patient whose treatment included an IDH1 peptide vaccine.

DNA of the CDR3: TGTGCCAGCAGCTTAGGTAGTGGAAACACCATATATTTT. Translated: CASSLGSGNTIYF. The chain is built from TRBV7-6 and TRBJ1-3; D call uncertain. Per the germline V gene, CDR1 is SGHVS and CDR2 is FNYEAQ. The CDR3 is 13 residues long. Trimming shortened V by 1 base and J by 3 bases, and 4 bases separated the two germline ends.